One and the same sample provided the 23 T cell receptor beta chains below, sequenced in a study of blood T cell repertoires in COVID-19. Produced via immunoSEQ multiplex PCR; TCRdb's table is partial and in-frame only. The table lists approximately 50,000 clones, 91% of them singletons. Sequences were obtained from peripheral blood. These receptors came from a man aged 45-65 years with active COVID-19.

The rearrangement links TRBV12-3 or TRBV12-4 to TRBJ1-3; no reliable D call. The CDR3 contains 12 residues. V lost 6 bases and J 4 bases, leaving 7 bases between the germline ends. The DNA for the CDR3 is TGTGCCAGCAGCCCCAGGGGAAACACCATATATTTT. Its translation is CASSPRGNTIYF.

The chain links TRBV7-9 to TRBJ2-2, with unresolved D. V was cut by 3 bases and J by 4 bases, with 6 bases left in between. CDR1 SEHNR and CDR2 FQNEAQ come from the germline V gene (reference sequence). The CDR3 loop spans 13 amino acids. CDR3 nucleotide sequence: TGTGCCAGCAGCTTTGGCAGCACCGGGGAGCTGTTTTTT. Translation gives CASSFGSTGELFF. The full variable domain, in which reference TRBV7-9 and TRBJ2-2 provide the parts outside the CDR3, is DTGVSQNPRHKITKRGQNVTFRCDPISEHNRLYWYRQTLGQGPEFLTYFQNEAQLEKSRLLSDRFSAERPKGSFSTLEIQRTEQGDSAMYLCASSFGSTGELFFGEGSRLTVL.

The chain couples TRBV18 to TRBJ1-2; TRBD1 aligns across 9 bases. This CDR3 region has 15 residues. The junction had 8 bases not matched to a gene; V was cut back by 5 bases and J by 4 bases. Germline V gives CDR1 KGHSH, CDR2 LQKENI. CDR3 DNA sequence: TGTGCCAGCTCATCCGACGGGACAGGGACCTATGGCTACACCTTC. Encoded protein: CASSSDGTGTYGYTF.

The chain uses TRBV3-1 (or the pseudogene TRBV3-2) and TRBJ2-2; 8 bases match TRBD2. The germline gives CDR1 LGHDT, CDR2 YNNKEL (reference sequence). Losses at the gene ends were 0 bases for V and 2 bases for J; bases not matched to a gene: 5. The CDR3 has 17 residues. CDR3 region: CASSQERRGGNTGELFF. The CDR3 bases are TGTGCCAGCAGCCAAGAAAGACGGGGGGGAAACACCGGGGAGCTGTTTTTT.

The J gene is TRBJ2-5, the V gene TRBV30; 12 bases map to TRBD2. CDR3 length: 16 residues. The germline V gene has CDR1 GTSNPN and CDR2 SVGIG (reference sequence). V gave up 1 base and J gave up 7 bases; unmatched junction bases: 10. This chain's CDR3 is CAWSAGELAGGGTQYF. The CDR3 region has the DNA TGTGCCTGGAGTGCCGGGGAACTAGCGGGGGGCGGGACCCAGTACTTC.

This clone was found once. The chain employs TRBV18 and TRBJ2-5, with TRBD1 matching over 7 bases. V trimming: 3 bases; J trimming: 2 bases; junction bases outside the gene matches: 3. The CDR3 sequence is 14 residues long. The germline gives CDR1 KGHSH, CDR2 LQKENI. The CDR3 loop is CASSPGQKQETQYF. In nucleotides, the CDR3 is TGTGCCAGCTCACCGGGACAGAAACAAGAGACCCAGTACTTC.

The chain combines TRBV6-5 with TRBJ2-6; D not resolved. Trimming cost V 0 bases and J 4 bases, with 7 bases left between them. Germline V gene lookup returns CDR1 MNHEY and CDR2 SVGAGI. The CDR3 is 15 residues long. The CDR3 spells CASSYSRQGANVLTF. DNA of the CDR3: TGTGCCAGCAGTTACTCGAGGCAAGGGGCCAACGTCCTGACTTTC.

The genes are TRBV5-4 and TRBJ2-5; 8 bases map to TRBD1. Germline CDR1 SGHNT, CDR2 YYREEE (reference sequence). This CDR3 region has 14 residues. The ends lost 4 bases at V and 1 base at J; junction bases unmatched: 3. The CDR3 sequence: CASSADRGQETQYF. The CDR3 bases are TGTGCCAGCAGCGCCGACAGGGGCCAAGAGACCCAGTACTTC.

The chain has TRBV5-1 and TRBJ2-2, with D perhaps matching TRBD1 (6 bases). The germline V and J ends were trimmed by 2 bases and 4 bases, with 18 bases remaining between them. Germline V gene sequence: CDR1 SGHRS, CDR2 YFSETQ. The length of the CDR3 is 17 residues. CDR3 in DNA: TGCGCCAGCAGCTTTTGGGGTCAGGGGCCGTTCACCGGGGAGCTGTTTTTT. Its protein product is CASSFWGQGPFTGELFF.

The chain combines TRBV4-1 with TRBJ1-2; D gene unclear. Germline lookup yields CDR1 MGHRA and CDR2 YSYEKL. Trimming left V 1 base short and J 8 bases short, with 20 bases between. The CDR3 is 16 amino acids. The CDR3 coding sequence is TGCGCCAGCAGCCAAGGAGCTACGGGAGGGCGAAGGGGCTACACCTTC. Encoded protein: CASSQGATGGRRGYTF.

The CDR3 protein is CASSLDGQRSYNSPLHF. DNA for the CDR3: TGTGCCAGCAGCTTGGACGGACAGAGGTCCTATAATTCACCCCTCCACTTT. The rearrangement joins TRBV5-4 to TRBJ1-6; a weak D match, TRBD1 (6 bases). This CDR3 comprises 17 residues. Germline CDR1 and CDR2: SGHNT and YYREEE (reference sequence). V gave up 0 bases and J gave up 1 base, with 11 bases separating them.

The rearrangement joins TRBV3-1 (or the pseudogene TRBV3-2) to TRBJ2-1; tentatively, D is TRBD2 (5 bases). This CDR3 has 16 amino acids. Germline CDR1 LGHDT, CDR2 YNNKEL (reference sequence). V lost 0 bases and J 2 bases, leaving 11 bases between the germline ends. The CDR3 nucleotides read TGTGCCAGCAGCCAAGAGCCTAGCTCCCCCTACAATGAGCAGTTCTTC. This sequence encodes CASSQEPSSPYNEQFF.

This chain uses TRBV30 with TRBJ1-2; 10 nucleotides agree with TRBD1. Trimming at V came to 1 base and at J to 8 bases, leaving 4 bases not matched to a gene. CDR1 GTSNPN and CDR2 SVGIG come from the germline V gene (reference sequence). This CDR3 comprises 13 residues. The CDR3 loop reads CAWSEGQGNGYTF. CDR3 bases: TGTGCCTGGAGTGAGGGACAGGGGAACGGCTACACCTTC.

CDR3 in DNA: TGCAGCGTTGTAAGGGGGCAAACTTACGAGCAGTACTTC. Translation: CSVVRGQTYEQYF. The chain is built from TRBV29-1 and TRBJ2-7, with TRBD1 identical over 7 bases. Per germline, CDR1 SQVTM and CDR2 ANQGSEA. V was clipped by 4 bases and J by 4 bases; unmatched bases: 7. CDR3 length: 13 residues.

The rearrangement uses TRBV27 and TRBJ1-2, with TRBD1 identical over 7 bases. The CDR3 runs 13 residues. V shed 5 bases and J 4 bases; nucleotides not matched to a gene: 4. In germline, CDR1 is MNHEY, CDR2 SMNVEV (reference sequence). In DNA form, the CDR3 reads TGTGCCAGCAGTCTAACAGGGGCCTATGGCTACACCTTC. It codes for CASSLTGAYGYTF.

This rearrangement joins TRBV4-1 to TRBJ2-6; 7 bases fit TRBD1. V lost 0 bases to trimming and J lost 0 bases; unmatched junction nucleotides: 11. CDR3 length: 20 amino acids. The germline CDR1 and CDR2 sequences are MGHRA and YSYEKL. CDR3 sequence reads: CASSQDGYETGISGANVLTF. DNA for the CDR3: TGCGCCAGCAGCCAAGATGGATATGAGACAGGGATCTCTGGGGCCAACGTCCTGACTTTC.

This chain links TRBV30 with TRBJ2-4; the D gene is possibly TRBD2 (6 bases). Trimming left V 2 bases short and J 7 bases short, with 12 bases between. The CDR3 is 13 residues long. CDR1 GTSNPN and CDR2 SVGIG come from the germline V gene (reference sequence). The CDR3 loop is CAWSRDSGNIQYF. The CDR3 DNA follows: TGTGCCTGGAGTAGGGACTCAGGGAACATTCAGTACTTC.

The CDR3 DNA is TGTGCCAGCTCACCAACAGGCAACTATGGCTACACCTTC. Translated: CASSPTGNYGYTF. The V and J genes are TRBV18 and TRBJ1-2, with D possibly TRBD1 on 5 matching bases. V was pared by 2 bases and J by 2 bases, with 6 bases between. CDR1 and CDR2 (germline): KGHSH, LQKENI. The CDR3 length is 13 residues. The complete variable domain, with remaining parts taken from reference TRBV18 and TRBJ1-2, reads NAGVMQNPRHLVRRRGQEARLRCSPMKGHSHVYWYRQLPEEGLKFMVYLQKENIIDESGMPKERFSAEFPKEGPSILRIQQVVRGDSAAYFCASSPTGNYGYTFGSGTRLTVV.

The chain has TRBV3-1 (or the pseudogene TRBV3-2) and TRBJ1-6; D remains ambiguous. Germline V CDR1 and CDR2: LGHDT, YNNKEL (reference sequence). This CDR3 contains 14 residues. The ends were cut back, 3 bases at V and 10 bases at J, with 13 bases in the middle. The CDR3 is CASSQRPVNSPLHF. In nucleotides, the CDR3 is TGTGCCAGCAGCCAGCGTCCGGTCAACTCACCCCTCCACTTT.

This chain links TRBV6-5 with TRBJ2-7; D might be TRBD1 (6 bases). V lost 4 bases, J lost 4 bases, and 20 bases lay in between. The CDR3 length is 16 residues. Germline V gene sequence: CDR1 MNHEY, CDR2 SVGAGI. In DNA, the CDR3 is TGTGCCAGCAGTTTCCAGGGGCCGGTACAGGGATACGAGCAGTACTTC. Amino acids: CASSFQGPVQGYEQYF.

This chain connects TRBV10-3 to TRBJ2-7; tentatively, D is TRBD2 (6 bases). V lost 0 bases, J lost 4 bases, and 19 bases lay in between. CDR3 length equals 17 residues. CDR1 is ENHRY, CDR2 SYGVKD, per germline. In nucleotides, the CDR3 is TGTGCCATCAGTGAGTCCCGTTGGGAGGTCGGGCTTTACGAGCAGTACTTC. Translation gives CAISESRWEVGLYEQYF.

The CDR3 spells CASSLVAGGPTGELFF. For the CDR3, the DNA is TGTGCCAGCAGCTTAGTAGCGGGGGGGCCGACCGGGGAGCTGTTTTTT. This sequence joins TRBV7-6 and TRBJ2-2; 11 nucleotides match TRBD2. The CDR3 totals 16 residues. Germline loops: CDR1 SGHVS, CDR2 FNYEAQ. Losses at the gene ends were 1 base for V and 5 bases for J; bases not matched to a gene: 3. Supplemented by reference TRBV7-6 and TRBJ2-2, the full variable domain reads GAGVSQSPRYKVTKRGQDVALRCDPISGHVSLYWYRQALGQGPEFLTYFNYEAQQDKSGLPNDRFSAERPEGSISTLTIQRTEQRDSAMYRCASSLVAGGPTGELFFGEGSRLTVL.

The gene calls are TRBV27 and TRBJ2-5; D is possibly TRBD1 (7 bases). The length of the CDR3 is 14 residues. CDR1 MNHEY and CDR2 SMNVEV come from the germline V gene (reference sequence). V lost 3 bases and J 2 bases, leaving 10 bases between the germline ends. The CDR3 bases are TGTGCCAGCAGTTTTGCGGGACAGCAAGAGACCCAGTACTTC. This translates into CASSFAGQQETQYF.